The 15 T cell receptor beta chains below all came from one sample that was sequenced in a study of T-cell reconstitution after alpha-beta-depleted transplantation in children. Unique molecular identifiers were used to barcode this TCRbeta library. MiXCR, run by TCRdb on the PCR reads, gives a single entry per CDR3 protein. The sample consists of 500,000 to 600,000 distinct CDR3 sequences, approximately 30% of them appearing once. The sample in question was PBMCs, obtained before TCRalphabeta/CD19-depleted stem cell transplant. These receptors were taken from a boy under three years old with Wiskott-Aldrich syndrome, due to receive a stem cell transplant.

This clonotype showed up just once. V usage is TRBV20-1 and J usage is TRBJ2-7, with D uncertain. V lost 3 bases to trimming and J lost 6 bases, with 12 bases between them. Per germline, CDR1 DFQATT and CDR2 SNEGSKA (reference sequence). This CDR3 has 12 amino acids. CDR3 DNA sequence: TGCAGTGCTAGGGGCCGAATAGGCGAGCAGTACTTC. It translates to CSARGRIGEQYF.

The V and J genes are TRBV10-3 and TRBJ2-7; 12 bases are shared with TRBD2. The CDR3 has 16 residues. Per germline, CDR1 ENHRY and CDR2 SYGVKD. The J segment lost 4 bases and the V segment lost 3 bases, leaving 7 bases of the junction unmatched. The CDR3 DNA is TGTGCCATCAGTGAATCTAGCGGGAGGGCCGGTTACGAGCAGTACTTC. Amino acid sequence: CAISESSGRAGYEQYF.

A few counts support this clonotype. This chain's CDR3 is CASSSQGLGTEAFF. CDR3 bases: TGTGCCAGCAGCTCACAGGGGCTGGGGACTGAAGCTTTCTTT. V and J are TRBV11-2 and TRBJ1-1, with 7 bases that match TRBD1. CDR3 length: 14 amino acids. Germline values: CDR1 SGHAT, CDR2 FQNNGV. Trimming took 4 bases from V and 5 from J; bases not matched to a gene: 7. Full variable domain (remainder filled in from reference TRBV11-2 and TRBJ1-1): EAGVAQSPRYKIIEKRQSVAFWCNPISGHATLYWYQQILGQGPKLLIQFQNNGVVDDSQLPKDRFSAERLKGVDSTLKIQPAKLEDSAVYLCASSSQGLGTEAFFGQGTRLTVV.

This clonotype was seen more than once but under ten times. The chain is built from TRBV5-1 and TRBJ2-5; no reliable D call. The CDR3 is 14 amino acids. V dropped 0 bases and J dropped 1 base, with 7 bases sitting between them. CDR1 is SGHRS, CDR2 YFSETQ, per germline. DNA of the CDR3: TGCGCCAGCAGCTTGGAGTGGGGCCAAGAGACCCAGTACTTC. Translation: CASSLEWGQETQYF.

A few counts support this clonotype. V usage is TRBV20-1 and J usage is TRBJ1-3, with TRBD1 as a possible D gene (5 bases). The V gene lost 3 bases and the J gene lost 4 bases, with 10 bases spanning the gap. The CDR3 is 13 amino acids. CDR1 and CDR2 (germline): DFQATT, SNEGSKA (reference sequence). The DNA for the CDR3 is TGCAGTGCTAGCTCCGGGGGAGGAAACACCATATATTTT. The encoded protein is CSASSGGGNTIYF.

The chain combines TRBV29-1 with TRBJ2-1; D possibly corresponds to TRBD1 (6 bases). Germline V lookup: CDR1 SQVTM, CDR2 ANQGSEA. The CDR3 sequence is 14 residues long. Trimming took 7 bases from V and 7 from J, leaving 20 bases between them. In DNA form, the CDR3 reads TGCAGCGGTGGGCCGGGACAAAGAAGAAATGAGCAGTTCTTC. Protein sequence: CSGGPGQRRNEQFF.

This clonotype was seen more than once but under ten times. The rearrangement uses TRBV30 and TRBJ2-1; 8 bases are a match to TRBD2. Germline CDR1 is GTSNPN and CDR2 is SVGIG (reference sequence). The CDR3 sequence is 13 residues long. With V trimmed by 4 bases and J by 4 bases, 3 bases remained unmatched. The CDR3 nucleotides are TGTGCCTGGATTAGCGGGATTTACAATGAGCAGTTCTTC. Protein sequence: CAWISGIYNEQFF.

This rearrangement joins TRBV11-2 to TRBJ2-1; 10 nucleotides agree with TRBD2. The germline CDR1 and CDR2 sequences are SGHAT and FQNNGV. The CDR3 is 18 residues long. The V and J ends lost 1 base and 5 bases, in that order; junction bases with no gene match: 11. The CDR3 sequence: CASSLVKPTSGPHNEQFF. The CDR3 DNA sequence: TGTGCCAGCAGCTTAGTTAAACCGACTAGCGGGCCCCACAATGAGCAGTTCTTC.

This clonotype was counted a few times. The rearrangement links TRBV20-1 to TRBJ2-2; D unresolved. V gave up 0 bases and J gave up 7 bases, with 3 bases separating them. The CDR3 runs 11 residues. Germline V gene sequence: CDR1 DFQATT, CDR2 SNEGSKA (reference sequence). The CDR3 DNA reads TGCAGTGCTAGAGAAGACGGGGAGCTGTTTTTT. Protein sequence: CSAREDGELFF.

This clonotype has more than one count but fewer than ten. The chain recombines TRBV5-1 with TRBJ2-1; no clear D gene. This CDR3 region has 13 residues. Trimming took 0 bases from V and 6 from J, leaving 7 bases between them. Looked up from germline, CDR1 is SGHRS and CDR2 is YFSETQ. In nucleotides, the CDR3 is TGCGCCAGCAGCTTGGTTGTCGGCAATGAGCAGTTCTTC. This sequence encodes CASSLVVGNEQFF.

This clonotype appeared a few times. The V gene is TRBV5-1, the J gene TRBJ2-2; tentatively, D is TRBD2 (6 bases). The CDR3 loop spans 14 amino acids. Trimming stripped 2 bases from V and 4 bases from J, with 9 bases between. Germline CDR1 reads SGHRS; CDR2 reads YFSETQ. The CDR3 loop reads CASSFGGATGELFF. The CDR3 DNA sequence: TGCGCCAGCAGCTTTGGAGGGGCCACCGGGGAGCTGTTTTTT.

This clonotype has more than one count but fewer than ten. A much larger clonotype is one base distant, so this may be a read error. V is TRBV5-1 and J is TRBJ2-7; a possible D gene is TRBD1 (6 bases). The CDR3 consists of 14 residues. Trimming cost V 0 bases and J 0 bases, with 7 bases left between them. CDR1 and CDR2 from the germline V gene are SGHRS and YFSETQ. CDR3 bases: TGCGCCAGCAGCTTGGGACAGGACTCCTACGAGCAGTACTTC. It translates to CASSLGQDSYEQYF.

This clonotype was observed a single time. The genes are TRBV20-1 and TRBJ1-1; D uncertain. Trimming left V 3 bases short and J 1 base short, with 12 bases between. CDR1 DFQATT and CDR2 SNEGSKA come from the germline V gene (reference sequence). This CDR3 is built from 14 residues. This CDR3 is CSASPRLRNTEAFF. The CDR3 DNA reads TGCAGTGCTAGTCCCAGGTTGAGGAACACTGAAGCTTTCTTT.

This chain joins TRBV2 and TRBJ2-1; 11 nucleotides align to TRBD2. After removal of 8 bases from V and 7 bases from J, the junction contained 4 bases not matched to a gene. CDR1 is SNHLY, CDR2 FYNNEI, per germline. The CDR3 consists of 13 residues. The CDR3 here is CASVAGGPNEQFF. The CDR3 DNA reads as TGTGCCAGCGTAGCGGGAGGGCCAAATGAGCAGTTCTTC.

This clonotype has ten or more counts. CDR3 DNA sequence: TGCGCCAGCAGCCCACCGACTAGCGGGAGGGACAATGAGCAGTTCTTC. This translates into CASSPPTSGRDNEQFF. The J gene is TRBJ2-1, the V gene TRBV5-1; TRBD2 matches at 14 bases. Per the germline V gene, CDR1 is SGHRS and CDR2 is YFSETQ. The CDR3 is 16 residues long. With V trimmed by 4 bases and J by 5 bases, 5 bases remained unmatched.